This entry lists 23 T cell receptor beta chains sequenced from one sample in a study of read filtering for tumor transcriptome and immune sequencing. This library used roughly 370 ng RNA and molecular barcoded adaptors spanning alpha/delta and beta/gamma chains. TCRdb used MiXCR to reprocess the reads, holding one entry per CDR3 protein. The table records more than 100,000 distinct CDR3 sequences, 13% of them present only once. What was sequenced was a population of CD138-negative cells sorted from bone marrow. These receptors were obtained from a donor at least 40 years old with multiple myeloma.

This clonotype was counted a single time. Since a much larger clone is just one base distant, this may be a read error. This chain joins TRBV18 and TRBJ2-3; 7 bases are a match to TRBD2. The V gene's germline CDR1 is KGHSH and CDR2 LQKENI. The CDR3 contains 15 residues. Losses at the gene ends were 3 bases for V and 4 bases for J; bases not matched to a gene: 7. The CDR3 is CASSPPRGVSDTQYF. The CDR3 DNA sequence: TGTGCCAGCTCACCGCCCCGGGGGGTGTCAGATACGCAGTATTTT. Full variable domain (rest looked up from reference TRBV18 and TRBJ2-3): NAGVMQNPRHLVRRRGQEARLRCSPMKGHSHVYWYRQLPEEGLKFMVYLQKENIIDESGMPKERFSAEFPKEGPSILRIQQVVRGDSAAYFCASSPPRGVSDTQYFGPGTRLTVL.

V and J are TRBV5-6 and TRBJ2-1, with D perhaps given as TRBD1 or TRBD2 (5 bases each). The V gene's germline CDR1 is SGHDT and CDR2 YYEEEE. Trimming left V 1 base short and J 4 bases short, with 12 bases between. CDR3 length equals 15 residues. The CDR3 region is CASSLTGTIYNEQFF. In DNA form, the CDR3 reads TGTGCCAGCAGCTTGACTGGGACGATATACAATGAGCAGTTCTTC.

Concerning this clonotype: Given a much more abundant clone one base away, this may be a read error. The CDR3 here is CSARVPGSGSEFSETQYF. DNA of the CDR3: TGCAGTGCTAGAGTTCCAGGTAGCGGGTCCGAGTTCTCGGAGACCCAGTACTTC. This sequence joins TRBV20-1 and TRBJ2-5, with 7 bases identical to TRBD2. Trimming removed 1 base from V and 5 bases from J; junction bases left unmatched: 19. The V gene's germline CDR1 is DFQATT and CDR2 SNEGSKA (reference sequence). The length of the CDR3 is 18 residues.

This clonotype was counted at least ten times. The chain employs TRBV15 and TRBJ1-1; D not certain. The V and J ends lost 3 bases and 0 bases respectively, with 8 bases between them. The CDR3 runs to 14 residues. Germline V gene sequence: CDR1 LNHNV, CDR2 YYDKDF (reference sequence). CDR3 sequence reads: CATSSARVNTEAFF. CDR3 DNA: TGTGCCACCAGCAGTGCGCGTGTGAACACTGAAGCTTTCTTT.

This clonotype was seen at least ten times. The CDR3 coding sequence is TGTGCCAGCAGCTTGGTAGGGACTAGCGGGAGAAATGAGCAGTTCTTC. Its protein is CASSLVGTSGRNEQFF. The chain is built from TRBV5-6 and TRBJ2-1, with 14 bases aligning to TRBD2. Germline-derived CDR1 and CDR2 are SGHDT and YYEEEE. Losses at the gene ends were 0 bases for V and 7 bases for J; bases not matched to a gene: 3. The CDR3 extends over 16 amino acids.

On this clonotype: A clone one base away is much larger, so this may be a read error. The genes are TRBV7-9 and TRBJ2-1, with no clear D. CDR1 is SEHNR, CDR2 FQNEAQ, per germline (reference sequence). This CDR3 has 12 residues. This chain's CDR3 is CAGSLGEHEQFF. The CDR3 nucleotides read TGTGCCGGCAGCTTAGGTGAACATGAGCAGTTCTTC.

There are many counts of this clonotype. The chain joins TRBV6-2 or TRBV6-3 to TRBJ1-5; 11 nucleotides line up with TRBD1. V lost 0 bases to trimming and J lost 3 bases; unmatched junction nucleotides: 10. The CDR3 spans 19 residues. Germline V gene sequence: CDR1 MNHEY, CDR2 SVGEGT. In DNA, the CDR3 is TGTGCCAGCAGTTACTCGAAGTCCGGGACAGGGGGTTCCAATCAGCCCCAGCATTTT. Protein: CASSYSKSGTGGSNQPQHF.

This clonotype occurred many times. V is TRBV30 and J is TRBJ1-5; the D is unclear. In germline, CDR1 is GTSNPN, CDR2 SVGIG (reference sequence). V was trimmed by 3 bases and J by 3 bases, leaving 12 bases between them. CDR3 length: 14 amino acids. The CDR3 nucleotides are TGTGCCTGGAGACGACAAGGGCCCAATCAGCCCCAGCATTTT. Its protein product is CAWRRQGPNQPQHF.

This clonotype has a count of ten or more. This chain joins TRBV11-2 and TRBJ2-3; a weak D match, TRBD1 (6 bases). The CDR3 sequence is 15 residues long. Trimming removed 5 bases from V and 0 bases from J, with 12 bases in between. Germline loops: CDR1 SGHAT, CDR2 FQNNGV. CDR3 amino acids: CASSPEGGSTDTQYF. The CDR3 nucleotides read TGTGCCAGCAGCCCAGAAGGGGGAAGCACAGATACGCAGTATTTT.

In this sample, this clonotype turned up many times. V gene TRBV4-2 combines with J gene TRBJ2-7; D perhaps matches TRBD2 (5 bases). CDR1 and CDR2 (germline): LGHNA, YNFKEQ. The CDR3 is 14 amino acids. V was clipped by 0 bases and J by 4 bases, with 10 bases between them. CDR3 sequence reads: CASSQEGVGYEQYF. CDR3 bases: TGTGCCAGCAGCCAAGAGGGAGTTGGGTACGAGCAGTACTTC.

In this sample, this clonotype turned up many times. CDR3 in amino acids: CASSRGSSYNEQFF. Written as DNA, the CDR3 is TGTGCCAGCAGCCGCGGGAGCTCCTACAATGAGCAGTTCTTC. This sequence joins TRBV6-5 and TRBJ2-1; TRBD2 aligns across 7 bases. Trimming took 6 bases from V and 0 from J; bases not matched to a gene: 2. Germline values: CDR1 MNHEY, CDR2 SVGAGI. The CDR3 has 14 amino acids.

The rearrangement joins TRBV19 to TRBJ2-6, with 8 bases fitting TRBD1. Germline CDR1 is LNHDA and CDR2 is SQIVND (reference sequence). The V gene end was trimmed by 8 bases and the J gene end by 0 bases; junction bases not matched to a gene: 9. The CDR3 spans 17 residues. The CDR3: CASGQGAGFSGANVLTF. The DNA of the CDR3 is TGTGCCAGTGGCCAGGGGGCTGGATTCTCTGGGGCCAACGTCCTGACTTTC.

This clonotype was counted ten times or more. The V gene is TRBV11-2, the J gene TRBJ2-5; 7 positions match TRBD2. The CDR3 runs 18 residues. V was pared by 1 base and J by 5 bases, with 16 bases of the junction left unmatched. CDR1 is SGHAT and CDR2 is FQNNGV in the germline V gene. This CDR3 reads CASSLVRRTRLVRETQYF. The CDR3 DNA follows: TGTGCCAGCAGCTTAGTCCGGAGGACTAGACTTGTGAGGGAGACCCAGTACTTC.

The chain employs TRBV12-3 or TRBV12-4 and TRBJ1-3; the D is unclear. V lost 2 bases to trimming and J lost 2 bases, with 4 bases between them. The CDR3 has 13 amino acids. Here the CDR3 reads CASSLSAGNTIYF. The CDR3 DNA is TGTGCCAGCAGTTTATCCGCTGGAAACACCATATATTTT.

This clonotype has a count of ten or more. V gene TRBV7-7 combines with J gene TRBJ2-6; no clear D gene. This CDR3 has 17 amino acids. Germline lookup yields CDR1 SSHAT and CDR2 FNYEAQ (reference sequence). Deletions cut 2 bases from V and 0 bases from J, with 11 bases between. In DNA form, the CDR3 reads TGTGCCAGCAGCTTAAGATACCCCTCCTCTGGGGCCAACGTCCTGACTTTC. Its protein is CASSLRYPSSGANVLTF.

The sample holds many counts of this clonotype. The CDR3 loop reads CASGSYEQYF. The CDR3 region has the DNA TGTGCCAGCGGGAGTTACGAGCAGTACTTC. The rearrangement links TRBV3-1 to TRBJ2-7; TRBD2 might be the D (5 bases). The CDR3 consists of 10 residues. V was pared by 8 bases and J by 4 bases, with 6 bases between. CDR1 and CDR2 from the germline V gene are LGHDT and YNNKEL (reference sequence).

V and J are TRBV6-8 and TRBJ2-7; D is perhaps TRBD2 (6 bases). CDR3 length equals 14 residues. V shed 0 bases and J shed 2 bases, with 8 bases lying between them. Germline CDR1 MNHGY, CDR2 SAAAGT. CDR3 DNA: TGTGCCAGCAGTTACTCGGAGCGGGCCTACGAGCAGTACTTC. This translates into CASSYSERAYEQYF.

This clonotype was recorded many times. The rearrangement joins TRBV2 to TRBJ1-2, with TRBD1 as a possible D gene (5 bases). The CDR3 is made up of 13 amino acids. CDR1 is SNHLY, CDR2 FYNNEI, per germline. Trimming removed 6 bases at V and 6 bases at J, with 14 bases between. The DNA of the CDR3 is TGTGCCAGCAGCGCCGGGACCAGGAATGGCTACACCTTC. It specifies CASSAGTRNGYTF.

In its sample, this clonotype was seen many times. The chain recombines TRBV6-5 with TRBJ2-3, with no clear D. This CDR3 spans 13 amino acids. Germline assignment: CDR1 MNHEY and CDR2 SVGAGI. V was pared by 5 bases and J by 2 bases, with 8 bases between. The CDR3 DNA follows: TGTGCCAGCAGTGATGATAACACAGATACGCAGTATTTT. It encodes CASSDDNTDTQYF.

This clonotype showed up many times. The J gene is TRBJ1-5, the V gene TRBV15; D unresolved. This CDR3 comprises 13 residues. The germline CDR1 and CDR2 sequences are LNHNV and YYDKDF (reference sequence). V shed 1 base and J shed 4 bases, with 5 bases lying between them. The CDR3 region has the DNA TGTGCCACCAGCAGAGGCAGTAATCAGCCCCAGCATTTT. It specifies CATSRGSNQPQHF.

The chain uses TRBV29-1 and TRBJ2-5; D gene ambiguous. In germline, CDR1 is SQVTM, CDR2 ANQGSEA. Between the trimmed V and J ends, which lost 6 bases and 5 bases, there was a span of 10 bases. CDR3 length: 11 residues. CDR3 protein: CSVPNGETQYF. In DNA, the CDR3 is TGCAGCGTCCCAAATGGGGAGACCCAGTACTTC.

In its sample, this clonotype was seen many times. The chain couples TRBV3-1 to TRBJ2-1, with a weak D call TRBD1 (5 bases). The CDR3 spans 12 residues. V lost 5 bases to trimming and J lost 9 bases, with 11 bases between them. Germline V gene data show CDR1 as LGHDT and CDR2 as YNNKEL (reference sequence). The CDR3: CASSSQVGEQFF. The CDR3 coding sequence is TGTGCCAGCAGCTCACAGGTAGGTGAGCAGTTCTTC.

This clonotype has at least ten counts. This chain uses TRBV2 with TRBJ2-7, with 7 bases identical to TRBD1. CDR3 size: 13 residues. Losses at the gene ends were 6 bases for V and 2 bases for J; bases not matched to a gene: 4. Germline V gene data show CDR1 as SNHLY and CDR2 as FYNNEI. CDR3 sequence reads: CASRDRFTYEQYF. The CDR3 DNA reads as TGTGCCAGCAGGGACAGGTTCACCTACGAGCAGTACTTC. Full variable domain (rest looked up from reference TRBV2 and TRBJ2-7): EPEVTQTPSHQVTQMGQEVILRCVPISNHLYFYWYRQILGQKVEFLVSFYNNEISEKSEIFDDQFSVERPDGSNFTLKIRSTKLEDSAMYFCASRDRFTYEQYFGPGTRLTVT.